These T cell receptor beta chains were read from a single sample in a study of blood T cell repertoires in COVID-19. Data came from immunoSEQ multiplex PCR; TCRdb stores just in-frame clones and leaves some out. The sample yields hundreds of thousands of clones, about 70% seen once. Sequences were obtained from peripheral blood. These receptors were taken from a woman aged 80 or over with acute or convalescent COVID-19. CDR3s include the opening cysteine and the closing phenylalanine or tryptophan. The D gene is left open where the match is weak. Not every row has a clone size; where given, it reads once, few, many or a size class.

>TRBV27|TRBJ2-5|once|TRBD2|16
TGTGCCAGCAGTTTATCGGTGGTAGCGGGGCCGGAGACCCAGTACTTC
CASSLSVVAGPETQYF
>TRBV4-1|TRBJ2-7|medium-sized|NA|15
TGCGCCAGCAGCCTTCTAGCGACCCACTCCTACGAGCAGTACTTC
CASSLLATHSYEQYF
>TRBV5-6|TRBJ1-6|NA|NA|13
TGTGCCAGCAGCTTGGAGGGGGTTTCACCCCTCCACTTT
CASSLEGVSPLHF
>TRBV15|TRBJ1-4|once|NA|13
TGTGCCACCAGCAGAGATATAGCAGAGGGTCTGTTTTTT
CATSRDIAEGLFF
>TRBV7-9|TRBJ1-1|NA|NA|13
TGTGCCAGCAGCAAAGCCCAGAACACTGAAGCTTTCTTT
CASSKAQNTEAFF
>TRBV7-9|TRBJ2-3|few|TRBD2|14
TGTGCCAGCGGCACTAGCGGGAGTGGAGGATCGCAGTATTTT
CASGTSGSGGSQYF
>TRBV19|TRBJ2-7|NA|TRBD2|14
TGTGCCAGTAGCCGTACTAGCGTAACCTACGAGCAGTACTTC
CASSRTSVTYEQYF
>TRBV30|TRBJ2-2|NA|NA|16
TGTGCCTGGAGTGCCCAGGGTGGTTCGGACACCGGGGAGCTGTTTTTT
CAWSAQGGSDTGELFF
>TRBV2|TRBJ1-2|NA|TRBD1|16
TGTGCCAGCAGTGAGATGCGTAGGACAGGGGGCTATGGCTACACCTTC
CASSEMRRTGGYGYTF
>TRBV5-1|TRBJ2-3|once|NA|15
TGCGCCAGCAGCTTGGTAAGCGCGCACGGAGATACGCAGTATTTT
CASSLVSAHGDTQYF
>TRBV4-1|TRBJ2-3|NA|TRBD2|17
TGCGCCAGCAGCCCGAGACTAGCGGGGTTAAGCACAGATACGCAGTATTTT
CASSPRLAGLSTDTQYF
>TRBV5-5|TRBJ2-5|NA|NA|12
TGTGCCAGCAGCTTGGGTATAAAGACCCAGTACTTC
CASSLGIKTQYF
>TRBV5-1|TRBJ2-7|NA|NA|15
TGCGCCAGCAGCTTGGCGGGGGTTAGTTCCTACGAGCAGTACTTC
CASSLAGVSSYEQYF
>TRBV18|TRBJ2-7|many|TRBD1|17
TGTGCCAGCTCACCAACGGGTCGAACGACAGGGGAAGGCGAGCAGTACTTC
CASSPTGRTTGEGEQYF
>TRBV2|TRBJ2-7|NA|TRBD1|15
TGTGCCAGCAGCCGGGACAGGGGGCGAAACTACGAGCAGTACTTC
CASSRDRGRNYEQYF
>TRBV5-1|TRBJ2-6|NA|NA|15
TGCGCCAGCAGCTTAAGTAGCTCTGGGGCCAACGTCCTGACTTTC
CASSLSSSGANVLTF
>TRBV18|TRBJ1-1|NA|NA|15
TGTGCCAGCTCCCCCAAGGGGGGGGCGAACACTGAAGCTTTCTTT
CASSPKGGANTEAFF
>TRBV2|TRBJ2-1|NA|TRBD2|24
TGTGCCAGCAGAGGCGACTCGACATGGAGGACTAGCGGGGGGGCTAGGTTGTCCTACAATGAGCAGTTCTTC
CASRGDSTWRTSGGARLSYNEQFF
>TRBV10-3|TRBJ1-4|NA|NA|13
TGTGCCATCAGTGAGAGGGGTAATGAAAAACTGTTTTTT
CAISERGNEKLFF
>TRBV6-5|TRBJ1-5|NA|NA|14
TGTGCCAGCAGTATTACGTCCCGACGGGAGCCCCAGCATTTT
CASSITSRREPQHF
>TRBV2|TRBJ1-3|NA|NA|14
TGTGCCAGCAGTGTTGCAGGGGAGGGTAACACCATATATTTT
CASSVAGEGNTIYF
>TRBV18|TRBJ1-1|NA|TRBD1|16
TGTGCCAGCTCACCAGTAGGCGGACAGGCCAACACTGAAGCTTTCTTT
CASSPVGGQANTEAFF
>TRBV27|TRBJ2-3|NA|TRBD2|14
TGTGCCAGTGTGGGAGGGGTTGGTACAGATACGCAGTATTTT
CASVGGVGTDTQYF
>TRBV15|TRBJ1-6|NA|NA|13
TGTGCCACCAGCATGGGGGGAAACTCACCCCTCCACTTT
CATSMGGNSPLHF
>TRBV5-1|TRBJ2-2|few|NA|14
TGCGCCAGCAGCTCACGGGGGGCTTACGGGGAGCTGTTTTTT
CASSSRGAYGELFF
>TRBV3-1/TRBV3-2|TRBJ2-1|NA|NA|17
TGTGCCAGCAGCGCCCAATTAGTGACCTTGGGCATTAATGAGCAGTTCTTC
CASSAQLVTLGINEQFF
>TRBV6-2/TRBV6-3|TRBJ1-4|few|NA|13
TGTGCCAGCAGTTTCCTCGGGGTCGGGAAACTGTTTTTT
CASSFLGVGKLFF
>TRBV7-9|TRBJ1-1|NA|NA|13
TGTGCCAGCAGCACCAACAGTGACACTGAAGCTTTCTTT
CASSTNSDTEAFF
>TRBV4-2|TRBJ1-1|few|NA|12
TGTGCCAGCAGCCTCGAGGTCGGTGAAGCTTTCTTT
CASSLEVGEAFF
>TRBV7-2|TRBJ2-7|NA|TRBD2|15
TGTGCCAGCAGCTCGATCACGACTAGCGGGAGGAGTCTCTCCTTC
CASSSITTSGRSLSF
>TRBV6-5|TRBJ1-2|NA|TRBD1|15
TGTGCCAGCAGTACTACGGGACAGGGGGCTGCTGGCTACACCTTC
CASSTTGQGAAGYTF
>TRBV5-1|TRBJ1-1|NA|NA|17
TGCGCCAGCAGCTTGTGGGGAAGACAGGTCATGAACACTGAAGCTTTCTTT
CASSLWGRQVMNTEAFF
>TRBV4-3|TRBJ2-7|once|NA|13
TGCGCCAGCAGCCAAGATCTTCCCTACGAGCAGTACTTC
CASSQDLPYEQYF
>TRBV4-2|TRBJ2-3|NA|TRBD2|18
TGTGCCAGCAGCCAAGGCCCCGGGACTAGAGGCGCCACAGATACGCAGTATTTT
CASSQGPGTRGATDTQYF
>TRBV7-3|TRBJ1-6|NA|TRBD1|14
TGTGCCAGCAGCTCACAGGGGACGAATTCACCCCTCCACTTT
CASSSQGTNSPLHF
>TRBV6-4|TRBJ1-6|NA|NA|16
TGTGCCAGCAGTGGACTACCGAGCTCCTATAATTCACCCCTCCACTTT
CASSGLPSSYNSPLHF
>TRBV5-4|TRBJ1-3|NA|NA|13
TGTGCCAGCAGCTTTTACTCTGGAAACACCATATATTTT
CASSFYSGNTIYF
>TRBV9|TRBJ1-4|once|TRBD1|14
TGTGCCAGCAGCAAGGACAGGGGGGATGAAAAACTGTTTTTT
CASSKDRGDEKLFF
>TRBV19|TRBJ2-1|few|TRBD2|17
TGTGCCAGTAGTATGGGGGGACTAGCGGGAGTTTACAATGAGCAGTTCTTC
CASSMGGLAGVYNEQFF
>TRBV19|TRBJ2-1|NA|NA|16
TGTGCCAGTACTCAGCCGGGATCAAGCTCCTACAATGAGCAGTTCTTC
CASTQPGSSSYNEQFF
>TRBV2|TRBJ2-1|NA|NA|15
TGTGCCAGCAGTGAGAACACCCTCCTCTACAATGAGCAGTTCTTC
CASSENTLLYNEQFF
>TRBV27|TRBJ2-3|NA|TRBD1|17
TGTGCCAGCAGGGGACTCCGGGACAGGGGATCACAAGATACGCAGTATTTT
CASRGLRDRGSQDTQYF
>TRBV7-2|TRBJ2-5|NA|NA|14
TGTGCCAGCAGCTTAGAGTCAGGGGCGAAGACCCAGTACTTC
CASSLESGAKTQYF
>TRBV19|TRBJ2-5|NA|NA|12
TGTGCCAGTAGTAAGGACAGAGAGACCCAGTACTTC
CASSKDRETQYF
>TRBV5-4|TRBJ1-4|NA|TRBD1|16
TGTGCCAGCAGCTCAGGCCGGGACAGGGTTAGTGAAAAACTGTTTTTT
CASSSGRDRVSEKLFF
>TRBV19|TRBJ2-5|NA|NA|13
TGTGCCAGTAGTATGGGGAGCCCGGAGACCCAGTACTTC
CASSMGSPETQYF
>TRBV7-9|TRBJ1-2|NA|TRBD1|15
TGTGCCAGCAGCTTAGAATCGACAGGGATAGGTGGCTACACCTTC
CASSLESTGIGGYTF
>TRBV9|TRBJ1-1|NA|TRBD1|16
TGTGCCAGCAGCGTAGCTGGGGGACAGATGAACACTGAAGCTTTCTTT
CASSVAGGQMNTEAFF
>TRBV2|TRBJ1-2|NA|NA|12
TGTGCCAGCAGGGGGGCGGACTATGGCTACACCTTC
CASRGADYGYTF
>TRBV29-1|TRBJ2-7|NA|NA|11
TGCAGCACCTCCCAGGGGATCGAGCAGTACTTC
CSTSQGIEQYF
>TRBV13|TRBJ1-4|NA|NA|14
TGTGCCAGCCAAATGGCGGGCGTCGGTGAAAAACTGTTTTTT
CASQMAGVGEKLFF
>TRBV12-3/TRBV12-4|TRBJ1-2|NA|NA|12
TGTGCCAGCAGTTTAAACGGGGATGGCTACACCTTC
CASSLNGDGYTF